This is a list of T cell receptor beta chains from one sample in a study of OX40 agonist ivuxolimab in advanced cancers. Clones were sequenced by immunoSEQ multiplex PCR, and TCRdb holds only the in-frame ones, with some missing. The sample lists some 53,000 clones; 85% to 95% were seen once. The specimen comprised CD4+ or CD8+ T cells sorted from blood, sampled in a trial of the OX40 agonist ivuxolimab. The receptors come from an adult with an advanced solid tumor such as melanoma, head and neck, liver or kidney cancer. Each CDR3 is given with its conserved first and last residue. The order of the fields is D gene, J gene, V gene, CDR3 protein, CDR3 DNA. A D gene is named only where the DNA matches it firmly.

. TRBJ2-7 TRBV11-2 CASSLWAEEGPVYEQYF TGTGCCAGCAGCTTATGGGCAGAGGAGGGGCCGGTATACGAGCAGTACTTC
. TRBJ2-1 TRBV20-1 CSAEDFNEQFF TGCAGTGCAGAGGACTTCAATGAGCAGTTCTTC
. TRBJ2-1 TRBV9 CASSGVLTGGQFF TGTGCCAGCAGCGGAGTCCTTACCGGAGGGCAGTTCTTC
. TRBJ2-5 TRBV5-1 CASSLAMQETQYF TGCGCCAGCAGCTTGGCCATGCAAGAGACCCAGTACTTC
. TRBJ2-3 TRBV29-1 CSVRSDTQYF TGCAGCGTTAGATCCGATACGCAGTATTTT
. TRBJ2-7 TRBV20-1 CSATEYEQYF TGCAGTGCGACAGAGTACGAGCAGTACTTC
TRBD1 TRBJ2-5 TRBV11-3 CASSIGDRVGETQYF TGTGCCAGCAGCATAGGGGACAGGGTAGGGGAGACCCAGTACTTC
TRBD2 TRBJ2-7 TRBV27 CASSSGTSGSHEQYF TGTGCCAGCAGTTCCGGGACTAGCGGGAGCCACGAGCAGTACTTC
. TRBJ2-6 TRBV9 CASSVANGAGANVLTF TGTGCCAGCAGCGTAGCAAACGGGGCTGGGGCCAACGTCCTGACTTTC
TRBD2 TRBJ2-7 TRBV30 CAWSVAGGAGYEQYF TGTGCCTGGAGTGTCGCGGGGGGCGCTGGCTACGAGCAGTACTTC